This T cell receptor beta chain was obtained from a study of cytomegalovirus exposure and HLA in healthy donors. Vbeta (60) and Jbeta (13) primers were used in the PCR. Clones were sequenced by immunoSEQ multiplex PCR, and TCRdb holds only the in-frame ones, with some missing. The table has about 94,000 clones, over 65% seen once; the top ten hold approximately 10%. CDR1 is DFQATT and CDR2 is SNEGSKA in the germline V gene (reference sequence). The V segment lost 6 bases and the J segment 7 bases; nucleotides outside the gene matches: 3. The CDR3 has 11 residues. With respect to this clone: The antigen remains undetermined.

General study results and limits: Reports described diagnosis of cytomegalovirus status by the classifier as highly specific and sensitive. It was in a later analysis that TCR association rates were seen to vary by HLA locus, highest for DRB1 and lowest for HLA-C.

The TCR comes from a human donor in good health. Source material: PBMCs. The V call is TRBV20-1, the J call TRBJ2-1; TRBD2 matches at 7 bases. This CDR3 reads CSAMRGNEQFF. CDR3 bases: TGCAGTGCCATGCGGGGGAATGAGCAGTTCTTC.